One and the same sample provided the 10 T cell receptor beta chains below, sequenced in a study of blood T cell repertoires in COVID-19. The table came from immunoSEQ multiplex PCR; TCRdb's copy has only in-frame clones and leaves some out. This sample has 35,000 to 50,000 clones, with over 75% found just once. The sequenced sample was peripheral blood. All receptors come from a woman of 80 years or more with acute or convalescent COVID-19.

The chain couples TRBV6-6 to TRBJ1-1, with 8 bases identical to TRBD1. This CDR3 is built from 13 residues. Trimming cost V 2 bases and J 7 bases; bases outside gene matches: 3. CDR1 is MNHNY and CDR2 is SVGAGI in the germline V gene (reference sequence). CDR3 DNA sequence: TGTGCCAGCAGTTACGACGACAGGGGTGAAGCTTTCTTT. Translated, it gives CASSYDDRGEAFF.

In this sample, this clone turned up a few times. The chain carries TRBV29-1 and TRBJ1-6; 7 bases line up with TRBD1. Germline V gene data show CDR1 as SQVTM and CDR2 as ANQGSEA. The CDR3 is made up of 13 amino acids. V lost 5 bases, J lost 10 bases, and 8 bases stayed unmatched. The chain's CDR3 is CSVTDRVGSPLHF. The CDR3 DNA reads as TGCAGCGTTACTGACAGGGTAGGCTCACCCCTCCACTTT.

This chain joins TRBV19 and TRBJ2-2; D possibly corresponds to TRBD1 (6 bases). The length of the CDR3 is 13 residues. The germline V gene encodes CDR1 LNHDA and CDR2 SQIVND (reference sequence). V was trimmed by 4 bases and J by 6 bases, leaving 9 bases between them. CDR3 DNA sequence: TGTGCCAGTAGTAACAGGGACGCCGGGGAGCTGTTTTTT. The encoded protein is CASSNRDAGELFF.

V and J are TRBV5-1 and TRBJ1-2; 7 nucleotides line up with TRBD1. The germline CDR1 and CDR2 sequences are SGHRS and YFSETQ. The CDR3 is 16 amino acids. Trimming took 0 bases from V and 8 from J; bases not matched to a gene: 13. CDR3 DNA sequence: TGCGCCAGCAGCTTGGGGGCCTATACAGGGGTAGGCGGCTACACCTTC. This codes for CASSLGAYTGVGGYTF. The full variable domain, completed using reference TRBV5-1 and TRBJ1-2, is KAGVTQTPRYLIKTRGQQVTLSCSPISGHRSVSWYQQTPGQGLQFLFEYFSETQRNKGNFPGRFSGRQFSNSRSEMNVSTLELGDSALYLCASSLGAYTGVGGYTFGSGTRLTVV.

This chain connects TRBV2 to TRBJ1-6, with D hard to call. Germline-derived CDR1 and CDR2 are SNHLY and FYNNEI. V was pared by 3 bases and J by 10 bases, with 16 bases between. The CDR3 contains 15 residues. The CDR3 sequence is CASSEEEIPQSPLHF. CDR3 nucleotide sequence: TGTGCCAGCAGTGAGGAGGAGATACCCCAATCACCCCTCCACTTT. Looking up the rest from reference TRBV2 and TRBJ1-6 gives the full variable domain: EPEVTQTPSHQVTQMGQEVILRCVPISNHLYFYWYRQILGQKVEFLVSFYNNEISEKSEIFDDQFSVERPDGSNFTLKIRSTKLEDSAMYFCASSEEEIPQSPLHFGNGTRLTVT.

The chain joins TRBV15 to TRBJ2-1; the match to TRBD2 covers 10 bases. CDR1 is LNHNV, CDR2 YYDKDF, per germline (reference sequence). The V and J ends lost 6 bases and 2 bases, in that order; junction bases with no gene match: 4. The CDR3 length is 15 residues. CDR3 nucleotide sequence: TGTGCCACCAGTCCAAGCGGGGGGGCCTACAATGAGCAGTTCTTC. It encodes CATSPSGGAYNEQFF.

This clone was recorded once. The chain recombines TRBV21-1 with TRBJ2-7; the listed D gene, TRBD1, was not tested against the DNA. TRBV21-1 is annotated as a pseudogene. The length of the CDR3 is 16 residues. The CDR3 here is CASSKVSRGHGYEQYF. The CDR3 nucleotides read TGTGCCAGCAGCAAAGTCTCGAGGGGGCACGGCTACGAGCAGTACTTC.

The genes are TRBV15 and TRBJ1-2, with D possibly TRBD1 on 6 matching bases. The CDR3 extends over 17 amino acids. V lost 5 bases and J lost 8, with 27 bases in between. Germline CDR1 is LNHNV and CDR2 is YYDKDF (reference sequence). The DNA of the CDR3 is TGTGCCACCAGCGCGTCATACAGGGAAAGCAGAGAGGAAGGCTACACCTTC. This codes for CATSASYRESREEGYTF.

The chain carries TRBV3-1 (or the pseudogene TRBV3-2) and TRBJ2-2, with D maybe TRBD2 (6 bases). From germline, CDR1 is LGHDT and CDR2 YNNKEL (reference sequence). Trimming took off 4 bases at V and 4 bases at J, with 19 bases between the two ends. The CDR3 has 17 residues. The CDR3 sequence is CASSPPKGGVATGELFF. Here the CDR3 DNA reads TGTGCCAGCAGCCCACCCAAAGGAGGGGTCGCCACCGGGGAGCTGTTTTTT.

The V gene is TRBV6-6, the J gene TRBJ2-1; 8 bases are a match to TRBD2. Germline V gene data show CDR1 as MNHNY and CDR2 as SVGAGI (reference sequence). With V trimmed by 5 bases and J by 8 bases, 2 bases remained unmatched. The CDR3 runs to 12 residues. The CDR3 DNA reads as TGTGCCAGCAGTCGGGGGGGGGATGAGCAGTTCTTC. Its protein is CASSRGGDEQFF.